Below, 8 T cell receptor beta chains from the same sample are listed, as sequenced in a study of cytomegalovirus exposure and HLA in healthy donors. With 60 Vbeta and 13 Jbeta primers, the PCR was carried out. TCRdb's table, derived via immunoSEQ multiplex PCR, lists solely in-frame clones and lacks some. The table has fewer than 250,000 clones, 65% to 85% seen once. Sequencing input: PBMCs. The receptor source for this set is a man younger than 45 in good health and CMV-seronegative.

The V call is TRBV19, the J call TRBJ2-1; D remains ambiguous. The CDR3 extends over 15 amino acids. Trimming took 8 bases from V and 0 from J, leaving 14 bases between them. Germline CDR1 reads LNHDA; CDR2 reads SQIVND (reference sequence). The CDR3 loop reads CASGPTWSSYNEQFF. The CDR3, as DNA: TGTGCCAGTGGTCCGACTTGGAGCTCCTACAATGAGCAGTTCTTC. The full variable domain, in which reference TRBV19 and TRBJ2-1 provide the parts outside the CDR3, is DGGITQSPKYLFRKEGQNVTLSCEQNLNHDAMYWYRQDPGQGLRLIYYSQIVNDFQKGDIAEGYSVSREKKESFPLTVTSAQKNPTAFYLCASGPTWSSYNEQFFGPGTRLTVL.

J is TRBJ1-6 and V is TRBV18; D unresolved. V was pared by 6 bases and J by 9 bases, with 18 bases between. The CDR3 has 15 amino acids. Germline values: CDR1 KGHSH, CDR2 LQKENI. The CDR3 is CASSLNNDPISPLHF. In DNA, the CDR3 is TGTGCCAGCTCCCTTAACAACGATCCGATTTCACCCCTCCACTTT.

The chain has TRBV5-5 and TRBJ2-1, with TRBD2 identical over 10 bases. Germline trimming cut 6 bases from V and 6 bases from J; bases unmatched to any gene: 18. Germline V CDR1 and CDR2: SGHKS, YYEKEE (reference sequence). The CDR3 is 18 residues long. The CDR3 is CASNPGGLAGERVNEQFF. CDR3 sequence (DNA): TGTGCCAGCAACCCGGGGGGGCTAGCGGGGGAGCGGGTCAATGAGCAGTTCTTC.

The CDR3 DNA is TGCGCCAGCAGCTTGGCTGGGACAGTCTATAATTCACCCCTCCACTTT. This sequence encodes CASSLAGTVYNSPLHF. The V gene is TRBV5-1, the J gene TRBJ1-6; 7 nucleotides align to TRBD1. Germline CDR1 reads SGHRS; CDR2 reads YFSETQ. There are 16 residues in the CDR3. The ends lost 0 bases at V and 3 bases at J; junction bases unmatched: 3.

This sequence joins TRBV5-5 and TRBJ2-3; perhaps TRBD1 as D (5 bases). The germline CDR1 and CDR2 sequences are SGHKS and YYEKEE (reference sequence). CDR3 length: 14 residues. V was clipped by 4 bases and J by 2 bases, with 11 bases between them. CDR3 in DNA: TGTGCCAGCAGCGGCTTCAGGGTCACAGATACGCAGTATTTT. This encodes CASSGFRVTDTQYF.

The V gene is TRBV25-1, the J gene TRBJ1-1; the D is unclear. The V and J ends lost 7 bases and 0 bases respectively, with 15 bases between them. This CDR3 is 15 amino acids long. Germline V gene lookup returns CDR1 MGHDK and CDR2 SYGVNS. The CDR3: CASKVSSHLNTEAFF. The CDR3 DNA reads as TGTGCCAGCAAGGTTTCTAGCCACCTGAACACTGAAGCTTTCTTT.

The rearrangement joins TRBV7-9 to TRBJ1-4; no definite D call. The germline gives CDR1 SEHNR, CDR2 FQNEAQ (reference sequence). V lost 2 bases, J lost 5 bases, and 9 bases lay in between. CDR3 size: 14 residues. The CDR3 bases are TGTGCCAGCAGCTTAAAAGGGAGGAATGAAAAACTGTTTTTT. This codes for CASSLKGRNEKLFF.

The chain recombines TRBV29-1 with TRBJ2-7; 8 nucleotides agree with TRBD2. V shed 3 bases, J shed 2 bases, and the junction held 9 bases outside the gene matches. The CDR3 has 15 residues. The germline V gene encodes CDR1 SQVTM and CDR2 ANQGSEA. The CDR3 DNA reads TGCAGCGTTGACACCTTCGGGAGGGAAACCTACGAGCAGTACTTC. This codes for CSVDTFGRETYEQYF.